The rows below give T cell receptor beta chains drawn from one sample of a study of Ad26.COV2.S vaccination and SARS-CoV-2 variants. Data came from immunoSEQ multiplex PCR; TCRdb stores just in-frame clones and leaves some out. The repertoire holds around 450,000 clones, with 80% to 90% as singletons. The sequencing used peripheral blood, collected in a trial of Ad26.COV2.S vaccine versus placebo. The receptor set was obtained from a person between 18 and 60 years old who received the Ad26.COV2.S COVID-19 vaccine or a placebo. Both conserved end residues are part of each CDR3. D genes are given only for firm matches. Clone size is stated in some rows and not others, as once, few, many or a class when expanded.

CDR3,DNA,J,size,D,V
CAWGPQGGQPQHF,TGTGCCTGGGGACCTCAGGGGGGTCAGCCCCAGCATTTT,TRBJ1-5,.,TRBD1,TRBV30
CASSQAGANTEAFF,TGTGCCAGCAGCCAAGCCGGGGCCAACACTGAAGCTTTCTTT,TRBJ1-1,.,.,TRBV3-1/TRBV3-2
CASSLGPTSAGEQFF,TGTGCCAGCAGCTTAGGCCCGACTAGCGCGGGTGAGCAGTTCTTC,TRBJ2-1,.,TRBD2,TRBV11-3
CATQRGTGGRSYNEQFF,TGTGCCACACAAAGGGGGACAGGCGGGCGCTCCTACAATGAGCAGTTCTTC,TRBJ2-1,.,TRBD1,TRBV24-1
CASSSTATGGYTF,TGTGCCAGCAGCTCAACAGCGACGGGTGGCTACACCTTC,TRBJ1-2,.,.,TRBV7-4
CASSQESGTSGRNEQFF,TGTGCCAGCAGCCAAGAGAGCGGGACTAGCGGGAGGAATGAGCAGTTCTTC,TRBJ2-1,.,TRBD2,TRBV4-2
CASSPATGEGNTIYF,TGTGCCAGCTCACCGGCGACAGGGGAGGGAAACACCATATATTTT,TRBJ1-3,.,TRBD1,TRBV18
CASSIGTRGNTEAFF,TGTGCCAGTAGTATCGGCACCCGGGGGAACACTGAAGCTTTCTTT,TRBJ1-1,.,.,TRBV19
CASSQVSGNTIYF,TGTGCCAGCAGCCAAGTCTCTGGAAACACCATATATTTT,TRBJ1-3,.,.,TRBV3-1/TRBV3-2
CARSPRGNSTDTQYF,TGTGCCAGAAGCCCCCGGGGAAACAGCACAGATACGCAGTATTTT,TRBJ2-3,.,.,TRBV5-3
CACRDRVYEQYF,TGTGCCTGCCGGGACAGGGTTTACGAGCAGTACTTC,TRBJ2-7,.,TRBD1,TRBV30
CASSSTDTQYF,TGTGCCAGCAGCAGTACAGATACGCAGTATTTT,TRBJ2-3,.,.,TRBV13
CASTLGGTRVIYEQYF,TGTGCCAGCACCCTGGGGGGAACGCGAGTAATCTACGAGCAGTACTTC,TRBJ2-7,.,.,TRBV28
CASGLALKTSGIDGELFF,TGTGCTAGTGGTTTGGCATTAAAGACTAGCGGGATTGATGGGGAGCTGTTTTTT,TRBJ2-2,.,TRBD2,TRBV12-5
CASSPGTAQFF,TGTGCCAGCAGTCCCGGGACAGCGCAGTTCTTC,TRBJ2-1,.,TRBD1,TRBV25-1
CSAAGAYEQYF,TGCAGTGCCGCGGGGGCCTACGAGCAGTACTTC,TRBJ2-7,.,TRBD2,TRBV20-1
CASSEGISSSYNSPLHF,TGTGCCAGCAGTGAGGGCATCTCAAGCTCCTATAATTCACCCCTCCACTTT,TRBJ1-6,.,.,TRBV2
CASSQNPRGNTEAFF,TGTGCCAGCAGCCAAAATCCACGGGGGAACACTGAAGCTTTCTTT,TRBJ1-1,once,.,TRBV28
CASSLAGTNTYEQYF,TGTGCCAGCAGTTTAGCCGGGACTAACACCTACGAGCAGTACTTC,TRBJ2-7,.,TRBD2,TRBV28
CASSLVAGGLTHTQYF,TGTGCCAGCAGCTTAGTAGCGGGGGGGCTCACACATACGCAGTATTTT,TRBJ2-3,once,TRBD2,TRBV7-2
CASSPRGGLLTQYF,TGCGCCAGCAGCCCAAGGGGCGGCCTACTCACGCAGTATTTT,TRBJ2-3,.,.,TRBV5-1
CASSEGQGASTDTQYF,TGTGCCAGCAGTGAAGGTCAAGGCGCTAGCACAGATACGCAGTATTTT,TRBJ2-3,.,.,TRBV25-1
CASSPIGGDSGYTF,TGTGCCAGCAGCCCTATCGGGGGGGACTCTGGCTACACCTTC,TRBJ1-2,.,.,TRBV7-9
CASGLADPYEQYF,TGTGCCAGTGGACTAGCGGATCCCTACGAGCAGTACTTC,TRBJ2-7,.,TRBD2,TRBV27
CASSHIAGGGDTQYF,TGTGCCAGCAGCCACATAGCGGGGGGGGGAGATACGCAGTATTTT,TRBJ2-3,.,TRBD2,TRBV6-2/TRBV6-3
CASSFQGESSYEQYF,TGTGCCAGCAGTTTCCAGGGCGAGAGCTCCTACGAGCAGTACTTC,TRBJ2-7,.,.,TRBV27
CASRNSGGEYEQYF,TGTGCCAGCAGAAATAGCGGGGGGGAATACGAGCAGTACTTC,TRBJ2-7,.,TRBD2,TRBV28
CASSLQGYEQYF,TGCGCCAGCAGCTTACAGGGATACGAGCAGTACTTC,TRBJ2-7,.,.,TRBV5-1
CASRQGADTGELFF,TGTGCCAGCAGACAGGGTGCGGACACCGGGGAGCTGTTTTTT,TRBJ2-2,.,.,TRBV6-4
CASSYSTHLAKNIQYF,TGTGCCAGCAGTTACTCCACCCATCTAGCCAAAAACATTCAGTACTTC,TRBJ2-4,.,.,TRBV6-5
CASSNGQVWGTQYF,TGCGCCAGCAGCAATGGACAGGTCTGGGGTACGCAGTATTTT,TRBJ2-3,.,TRBD1,TRBV4-1
CASSYRDTTYNQPQHF,TGTGCCAGTAGTTACCGGGATACAACGTACAATCAGCCCCAGCATTTT,TRBJ1-5,.,.,TRBV19
CAWSVVRGYEQYF,TGTGCCTGGAGTGTAGTCAGGGGATACGAGCAGTACTTC,TRBJ2-7,.,.,TRBV30
CASSQGVSGGQGETQYF,TGCGCCAGCAGCCAAGGGGTCTCCGGGGGGCAGGGAGAGACCCAGTACTTC,TRBJ2-5,.,.,TRBV4-1
CASSLTGRDIQYF,TGTGCCAGCAGCTTGACAGGGCGGGACATTCAGTACTTC,TRBJ2-4,.,TRBD1,TRBV7-3
CASSRDSEETQYF,TGTGCCAGTAGTCGGGACAGCGAAGAGACCCAGTACTTC,TRBJ2-5,once,TRBD1,TRBV19
CASSTDGFSPLHF,TGCGCCAGCAGTACCGACGGGTTTTCACCCCTCCACTTT,TRBJ1-6,.,.,TRBV10-2
CSVVAGVNEQFF,TGCAGCGTTGTAGCGGGAGTGAATGAGCAGTTCTTC,TRBJ2-1,once,TRBD2,TRBV29-1
CASTSRGNSPLHF,TGTGCCAGTACATCTAGGGGGAATTCACCCCTCCACTTT,TRBJ1-6,.,.,TRBV2
CASSGQGPSYGYTF,TGTGCCAGCAGTGGACAGGGGCCCAGCTATGGCTACACCTTC,TRBJ1-2,.,TRBD1,TRBV7-2
CASSNSGVAQYF,TGTGCCAGTAGTAATAGCGGGGTAGCGCAGTATTTT,TRBJ2-3,.,TRBD2,TRBV19
CAISEIVVTEAFF,TGTGCCATCAGTGAGATCGTTGTCACTGAAGCTTTCTTT,TRBJ1-1,once,.,TRBV10-3
CATADRLQETQYF,TGTGCCACCGCGGATCGTCTTCAAGAGACCCAGTACTTC,TRBJ2-5,.,.,TRBV28
CASSYGPGQGGDTQYF,TGTGCCAGCAGTTACGGTCCGGGACAGGGAGGGGATACGCAGTATTTT,TRBJ2-3,.,TRBD1,TRBV6-6
CASSSGTGGVYGYTF,TGTGCCAGCAGCTCGGGGACAGGTGGAGTCTATGGCTACACCTTC,TRBJ1-2,.,TRBD1,TRBV7-9
CACPEGQDNQPQHF,TGTGCCTGTCCGGAAGGACAGGATAATCAGCCCCAGCATTTT,TRBJ1-5,.,TRBD1,TRBV30
CASSLRMAGGLETQYF,TGTGCCAGCAGCTTAAGGATGGCGGGGGGATTGGAGACCCAGTACTTC,TRBJ2-5,once,TRBD2,TRBV7-8
CASSDRVSGAYSYEQYF,TGTGCCAGCAGTGATAGGGTCTCGGGGGCTTATAGCTACGAGCAGTACTTC,TRBJ2-7,.,.,TRBV6-1
CATTRGGDSNQPQHF,TGTGCCACCACCAGAGGGGGGGATAGCAATCAGCCCCAGCATTTT,TRBJ1-5,.,.,TRBV15
CASSQEGRTEAFF,TGTGCCAGCAGCCAAGAAGGACGGACAGAAGCTTTCTTT,TRBJ1-1,.,.,TRBV3-1/TRBV3-2
CSVFGTGGREQYF,TGCAGCGTTTTTGGGACAGGGGGCCGCGAGCAGTACTTC,TRBJ2-7,few,TRBD1,TRBV29-1
CASRRGGLEQYF,TGTGCCAGCAGACGCGGGGGTCTCGAGCAGTACTTC,TRBJ2-7,.,TRBD2,TRBV12-3/TRBV12-4
CASSLDSPRNGYTF,TGCGCCAGCAGCTTGGACAGCCCCCGGAATGGCTACACCTTC,TRBJ1-2,.,.,TRBV5-1
CASSEMTSGSNEQFF,TGTGCCAGCAGTGAAATGACTAGCGGGAGCAATGAGCAGTTCTTC,TRBJ2-1,.,TRBD2,TRBV2
CASSFSGGPYNEQFF,TGTGCCAGCAGCTTTAGCGGGGGTCCCTACAATGAGCAGTTCTTC,TRBJ2-1,.,TRBD2,TRBV7-6